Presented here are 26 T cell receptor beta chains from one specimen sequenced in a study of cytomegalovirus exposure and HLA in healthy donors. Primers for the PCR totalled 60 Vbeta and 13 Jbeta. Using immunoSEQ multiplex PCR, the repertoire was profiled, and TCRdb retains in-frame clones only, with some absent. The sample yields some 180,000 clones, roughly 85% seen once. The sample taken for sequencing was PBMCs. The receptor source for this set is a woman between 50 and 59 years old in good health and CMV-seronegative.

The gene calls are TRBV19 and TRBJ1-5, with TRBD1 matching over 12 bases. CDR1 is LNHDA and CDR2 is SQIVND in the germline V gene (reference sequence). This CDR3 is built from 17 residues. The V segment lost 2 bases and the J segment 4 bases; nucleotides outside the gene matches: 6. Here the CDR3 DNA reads TGTGCCAGTAGTATACATCCGGGACAGGGGGCTAATCAGCCCCAGCATTTT. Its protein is CASSIHPGQGANQPQHF.

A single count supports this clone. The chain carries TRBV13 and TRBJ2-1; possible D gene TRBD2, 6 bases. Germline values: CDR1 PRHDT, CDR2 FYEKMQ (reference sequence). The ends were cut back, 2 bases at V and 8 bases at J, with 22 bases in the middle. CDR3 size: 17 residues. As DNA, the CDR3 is TGTGCCAGCAGCTTATCTGGGGGGACTCTGGTAGTGGATGAGCAGTTCTTC. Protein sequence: CASSLSGGTLVVDEQFF.

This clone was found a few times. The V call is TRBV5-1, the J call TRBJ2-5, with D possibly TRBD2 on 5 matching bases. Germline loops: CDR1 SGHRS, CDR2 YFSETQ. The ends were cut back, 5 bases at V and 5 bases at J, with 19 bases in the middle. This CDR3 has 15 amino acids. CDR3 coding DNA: TGCGCCAGCAGACTCACCGGAGCGGTCCGTGAGACCCAGTACTTC. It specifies CASRLTGAVRETQYF.

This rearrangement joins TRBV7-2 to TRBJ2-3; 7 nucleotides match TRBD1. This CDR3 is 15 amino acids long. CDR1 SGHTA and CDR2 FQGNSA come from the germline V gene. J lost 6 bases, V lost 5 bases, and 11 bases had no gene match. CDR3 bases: TGTGCCAGCAGCCAAGACCAGGGGGAGTTTGATACGCAGTATTTT. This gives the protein CASSQDQGEFDTQYF.

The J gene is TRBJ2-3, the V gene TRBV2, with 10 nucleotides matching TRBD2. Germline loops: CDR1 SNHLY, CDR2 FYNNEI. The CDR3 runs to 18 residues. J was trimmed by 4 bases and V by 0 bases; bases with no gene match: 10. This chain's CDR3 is CASSEAGTSGTPSDTQYF. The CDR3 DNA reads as TGTGCCAGCAGTGAAGCGGGAACTAGCGGGACCCCCTCAGATACGCAGTATTTT.

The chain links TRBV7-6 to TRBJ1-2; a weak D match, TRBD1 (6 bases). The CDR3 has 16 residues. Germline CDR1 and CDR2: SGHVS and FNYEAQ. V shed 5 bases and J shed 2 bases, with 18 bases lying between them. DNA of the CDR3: TGTGCCAGCAGCCCAACCGGGACAACCAGAAACTATGGCTACACCTTC. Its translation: CASSPTGTTRNYGYTF.

The CDR3 nucleotides read TGTGCCAGCAGCGTTTCCGCGGGGGGAGCGGGGGACCAAGAGACCCAGTACTTC. Residues: CASSVSAGGAGDQETQYF. J is TRBJ2-5 and V is TRBV9; 8 nucleotides line up with TRBD2. V shed 2 bases and J 0 bases; nucleotides not matched to a gene: 12. There are 18 residues in the CDR3. The germline V gene has CDR1 SGDLS and CDR2 YYNGEE.

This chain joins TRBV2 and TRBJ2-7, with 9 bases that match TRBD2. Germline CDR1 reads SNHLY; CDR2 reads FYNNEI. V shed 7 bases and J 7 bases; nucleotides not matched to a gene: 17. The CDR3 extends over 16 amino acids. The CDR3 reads CASTTFGASGAKEQYF. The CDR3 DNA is TGTGCCAGCACGACCTTTGGGGCTAGCGGGGCTAAGGAGCAGTACTTC.

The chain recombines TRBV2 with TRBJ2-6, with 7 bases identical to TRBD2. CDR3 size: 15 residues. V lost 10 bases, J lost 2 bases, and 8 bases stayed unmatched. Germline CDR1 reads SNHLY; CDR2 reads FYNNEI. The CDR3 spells CATKFGGTGANVLTF. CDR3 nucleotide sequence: TGTGCCACCAAATTCGGGGGGACTGGGGCCAACGTCCTGACTTTC. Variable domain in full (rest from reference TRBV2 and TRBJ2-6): EPEVTQTPSHQVTQMGQEVILRCVPISNHLYFYWYRQILGQKVEFLVSFYNNEISEKSEIFDDQFSVERPDGSNFTLKIRSTKLEDSAMYFCATKFGGTGANVLTFGAGSRLTVL.

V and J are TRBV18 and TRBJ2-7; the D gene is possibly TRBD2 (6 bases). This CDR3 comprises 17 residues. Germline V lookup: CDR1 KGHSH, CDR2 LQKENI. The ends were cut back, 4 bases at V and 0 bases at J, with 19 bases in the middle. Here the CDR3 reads CASSQSVRAGGSYEQYF. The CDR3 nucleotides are TGTGCCAGCTCACAATCAGTCCGGGCCGGGGGCTCCTACGAGCAGTACTTC. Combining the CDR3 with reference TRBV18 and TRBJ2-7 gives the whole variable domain NAGVMQNPRHLVRRRGQEARLRCSPMKGHSHVYWYRQLPEEGLKFMVYLQKENIIDESGMPKERFSAEFPKEGPSILRIQQVVRGDSAAYFCASSQSVRAGGSYEQYFGPGTRLTVT.

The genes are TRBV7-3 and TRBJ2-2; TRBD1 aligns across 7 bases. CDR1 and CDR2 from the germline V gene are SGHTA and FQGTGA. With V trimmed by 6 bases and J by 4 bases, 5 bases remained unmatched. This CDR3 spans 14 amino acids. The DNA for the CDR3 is TGTGCCAGCAGTACAGGGGCGGCCACCGGGGAGCTGTTTTTT. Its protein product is CASSTGAATGELFF.

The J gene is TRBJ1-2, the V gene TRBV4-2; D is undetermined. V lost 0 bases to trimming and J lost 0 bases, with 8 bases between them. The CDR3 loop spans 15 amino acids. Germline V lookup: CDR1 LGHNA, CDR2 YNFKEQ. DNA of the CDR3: TGTGCCAGCAGCCAAGAGACCGGGACTAACTATGGCTACACCTTC. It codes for CASSQETGTNYGYTF.

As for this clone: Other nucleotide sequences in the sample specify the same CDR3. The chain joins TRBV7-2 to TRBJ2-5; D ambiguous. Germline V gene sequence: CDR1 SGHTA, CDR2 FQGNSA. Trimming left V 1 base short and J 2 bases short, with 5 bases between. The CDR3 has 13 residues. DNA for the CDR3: TGTGCCAGCAGCTTAGGTCAGCAAGAGACCCAGTACTTC. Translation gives CASSLGQQETQYF.

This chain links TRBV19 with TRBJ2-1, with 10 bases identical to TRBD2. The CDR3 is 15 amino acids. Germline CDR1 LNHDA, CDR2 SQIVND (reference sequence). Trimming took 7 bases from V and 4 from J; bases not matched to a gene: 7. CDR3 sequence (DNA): TGTGCCAGTACCAGAAGACTAGCGGGTTACAATGAGCAGTTCTTC. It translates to CASTRRLAGYNEQFF.

CDR3 nucleotide sequence: TGTGCCAGCAGCGTAGGAGACAGGGGAAAATCGACTAATGAAAAACTGTTTTTT. It yields the protein CASSVGDRGKSTNEKLFF. The chain has TRBV9 and TRBJ1-4; 8 nucleotides line up with TRBD1. CDR3 length: 18 amino acids. Germline assignment: CDR1 SGDLS and CDR2 YYNGEE. The ends lost 0 bases at V and 2 bases at J; junction bases unmatched: 9.

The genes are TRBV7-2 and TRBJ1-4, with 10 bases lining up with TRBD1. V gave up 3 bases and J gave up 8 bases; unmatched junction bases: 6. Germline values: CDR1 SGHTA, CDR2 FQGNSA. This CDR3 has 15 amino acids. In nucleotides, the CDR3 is TGTGCCAGCAGCTTCCGGACAGGGGGTGGAGAAAAACTGTTTTTT. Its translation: CASSFRTGGGEKLFF.

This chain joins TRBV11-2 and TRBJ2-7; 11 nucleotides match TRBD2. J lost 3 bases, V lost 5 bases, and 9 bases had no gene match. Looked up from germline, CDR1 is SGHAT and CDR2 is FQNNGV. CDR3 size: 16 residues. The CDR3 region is CASSLGLAVTYYEQYF. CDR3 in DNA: TGTGCCAGCAGCCTGGGACTAGCGGTCACGTACTACGAGCAGTACTTC.

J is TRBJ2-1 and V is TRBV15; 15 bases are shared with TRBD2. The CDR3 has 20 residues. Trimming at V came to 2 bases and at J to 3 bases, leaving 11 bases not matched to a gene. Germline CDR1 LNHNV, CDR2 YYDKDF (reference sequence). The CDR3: CATSRKAGLAGGAGYNEQFF. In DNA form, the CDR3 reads TGTGCCACCAGCAGAAAAGCGGGACTAGCGGGAGGAGCGGGCTACAATGAGCAGTTCTTC.

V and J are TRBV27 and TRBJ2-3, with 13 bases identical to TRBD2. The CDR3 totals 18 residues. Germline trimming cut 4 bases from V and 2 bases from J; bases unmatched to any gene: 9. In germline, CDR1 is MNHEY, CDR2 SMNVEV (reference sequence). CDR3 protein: CASSSHSGLAGTTDTQYF. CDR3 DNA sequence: TGTGCCAGCAGTTCGCATTCGGGACTAGCGGGGACCACAGATACGCAGTATTTT.

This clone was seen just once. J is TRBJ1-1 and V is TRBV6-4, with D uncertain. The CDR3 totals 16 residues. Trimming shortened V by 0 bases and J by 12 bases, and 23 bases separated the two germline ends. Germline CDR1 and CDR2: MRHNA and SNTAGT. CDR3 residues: CASSDSSRVRSGVTFF. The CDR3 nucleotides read TGTGCCAGCAGTGACTCGTCCCGGGTGCGCTCCGGGGTGACTTTCTTT.

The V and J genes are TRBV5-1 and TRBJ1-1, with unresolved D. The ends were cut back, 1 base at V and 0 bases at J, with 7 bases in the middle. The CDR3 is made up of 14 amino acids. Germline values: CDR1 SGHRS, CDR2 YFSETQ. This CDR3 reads CASSLLQLNTEAFF. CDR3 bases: TGCGCCAGCAGCTTGTTACAGTTGAACACTGAAGCTTTCTTT.

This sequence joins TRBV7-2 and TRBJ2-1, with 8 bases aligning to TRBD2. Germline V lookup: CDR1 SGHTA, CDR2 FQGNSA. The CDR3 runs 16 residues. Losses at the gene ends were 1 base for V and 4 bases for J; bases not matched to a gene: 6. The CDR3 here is CASSLVGAGAYNEQFF. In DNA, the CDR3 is TGTGCCAGCAGCTTAGTAGGAGCGGGAGCTTACAATGAGCAGTTCTTC.

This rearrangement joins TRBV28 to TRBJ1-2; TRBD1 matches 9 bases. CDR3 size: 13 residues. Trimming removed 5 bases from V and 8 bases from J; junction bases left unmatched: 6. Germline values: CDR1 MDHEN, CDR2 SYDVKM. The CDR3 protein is CASSGGTGYGYTF. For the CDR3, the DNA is TGTGCCAGCAGTGGGGGGACAGGGTACGGCTACACCTTC.

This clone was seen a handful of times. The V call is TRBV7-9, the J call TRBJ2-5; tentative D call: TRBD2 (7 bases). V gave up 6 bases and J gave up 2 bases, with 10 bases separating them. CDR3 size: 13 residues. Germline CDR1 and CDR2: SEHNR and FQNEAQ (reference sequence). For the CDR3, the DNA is TGTGCCAGCAGTCGGGGGGCTCAAGAGACCCAGTACTTC. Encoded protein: CASSRGAQETQYF. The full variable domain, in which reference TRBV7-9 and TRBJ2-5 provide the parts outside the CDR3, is DTGVSQNPRHKITKRGQNVTFRCDPISEHNRLYWYRQTLGQGPEFLTYFQNEAQLEKSRLLSDRFSAERPKGSFSTLEIQRTEQGDSAMYLCASSRGAQETQYFGPGTRLLVL.

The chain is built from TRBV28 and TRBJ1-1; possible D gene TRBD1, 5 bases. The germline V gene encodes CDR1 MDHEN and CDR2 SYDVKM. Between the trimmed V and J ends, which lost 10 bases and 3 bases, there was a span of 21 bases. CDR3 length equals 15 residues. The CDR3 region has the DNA TGTGCCATCCCTCGAGGGGACTCGGGCCACACTGAAGCTTTCTTT. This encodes CAIPRGDSGHTEAFF.

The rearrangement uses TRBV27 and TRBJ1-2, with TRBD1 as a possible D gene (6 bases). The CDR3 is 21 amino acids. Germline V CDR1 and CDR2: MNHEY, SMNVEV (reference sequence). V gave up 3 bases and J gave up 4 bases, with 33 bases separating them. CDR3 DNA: TGTGCCAGCAGTTTTCGGAAGGGCCTCTCAGGATTGGGAGGGGGTCCCTATGGCTACACCTTC. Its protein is CASSFRKGLSGLGGGPYGYTF.